This TCR beta chain comes out of a study of identical twins. This clonotype appeared a few times. TCRdb fed the 5' RACE reads into MiXCR, producing one record per CDR3 protein. The top ten clones hold roughly 15% of a sample with approximately 210,000 distinct CDR3 sequences, 6% to 7% of them seen once. Everyone who gave samples was a healthy Caucasian. These same data were also listed under a study on T cells expressing NK-cell markers. From that study: Researchers report these clonotypes also headed the CD3+CD56-NKG2C+ fraction in several donors.

Sequencing was done on a sample of CD8+ T cells sorted from blood. The clonotype was recovered from a woman in her late teens or twenties in good health.

CDR3 in DNA: TGCAGTGCGTCGTCCCGGGACAGGGGATACGAGCAGTACTTC. As protein: CSASSRDRGYEQYF. The V gene is TRBV20-1, the J gene TRBJ2-7; 10 nucleotides agree with TRBD1. Trimming at V came to 6 bases and at J to 4 bases, leaving 9 bases not matched to a gene. The CDR3 has 14 amino acids. CDR1 is DFQATT and CDR2 is SNEGSKA in the germline V gene (reference sequence).